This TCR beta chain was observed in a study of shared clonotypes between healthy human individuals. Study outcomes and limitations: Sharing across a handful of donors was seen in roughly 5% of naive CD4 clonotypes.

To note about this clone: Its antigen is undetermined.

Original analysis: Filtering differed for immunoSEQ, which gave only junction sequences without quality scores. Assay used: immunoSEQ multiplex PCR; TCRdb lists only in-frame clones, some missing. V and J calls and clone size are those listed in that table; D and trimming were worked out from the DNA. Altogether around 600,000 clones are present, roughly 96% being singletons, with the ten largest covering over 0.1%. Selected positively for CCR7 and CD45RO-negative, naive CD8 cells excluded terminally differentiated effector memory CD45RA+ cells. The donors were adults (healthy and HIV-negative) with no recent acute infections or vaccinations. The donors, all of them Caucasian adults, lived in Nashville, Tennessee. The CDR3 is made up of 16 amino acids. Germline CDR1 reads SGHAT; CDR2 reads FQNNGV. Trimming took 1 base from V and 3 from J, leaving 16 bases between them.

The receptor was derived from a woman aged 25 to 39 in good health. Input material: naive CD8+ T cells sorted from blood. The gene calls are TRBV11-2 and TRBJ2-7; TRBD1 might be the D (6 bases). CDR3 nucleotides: TGTGCCAGCAGCTTAGGAGGACCGGGACACCTCTACGAGCAGTACTTC. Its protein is CASSLGGPGHLYEQYF.